The subject of this entry is one TCR beta chain. There is no known antigen for this receptor. Per-nucleotide qualities are absent, and no much larger clonotype sits a single base away. In the germline V gene, CDR1 corresponds to SGHRS and CDR2 to YFSETQ. The germline V and J ends show losses of 2 bases and 6 bases respectively, and no gene match explains 11 bases of the junction. The CDR3, from cysteine to phenylalanine, totals 15 residues. Kept here is only the CDR3 DNA, which spans 45 bases and is read in frame from base 1. The sample originates from a study of cytomegalovirus exposure and HLA in healthy donors (dated by TCRdb to 2015 to 2018). A note on the overall study: According to an earlier analysis of several hundred of the donors, 150 million to 200 million T cells yielded 90 million to 130 million unique TCR beta sequences and roughly 280 Gb of sequence data. Around 320 gigabases of sequencing data and approximately 85 million unique TCR sequences were included in an early release covering under 650 HLA-typed donors. Of the roughly 400 genotyped donors, less than 85% were placed in the genetic ancestry cluster associated with self-reported Caucasian donors. The study was designed to test whether signatures of past pathogen exposure could be identified by cataloging public T cell receptors. Using immunosequencing, the study profiled T cell repertoires from 500 to 800 subjects and related those repertoires to cytomegalovirus serostatus. A separate validation cohort of 100 to 150 different subjects was used in addition to the roughly 620-subject first cohort. To predict cytomegalovirus infection status, the study combined high-throughput TCR immunosequencing, statistical association of individual TCRs with disease status, and machine learning. In a later analysis, previously published TCR beta repertoires from 670 or so donors were re-analyzed and high-resolution HLA genotyping was added so that TCR occurrence patterns could be studied. Rather than using new phenotypic data, the later analysis identified candidate immune exposures from TCR beta sequences and from how often those sequences occurred across donors. An earlier analysis of nearly 600 of the donors applied high-throughput TCR beta sequencing to assess whether each TCR beta V gene segment acted as functional or pseudogenic. Donor age, sex, ethnicity and CMV serostatus were compiled alongside the repertoire data. In a later genetic analysis, genome-wide SNP genotypes for about 55% of the roughly 700 donors were used, and that subset was treated as a discovery cohort. All discovery cohort repertoires had been generated on a single sequencing platform. Class I and class II HLA loci were covered by the typing at four-digit resolution. The number of typed donors differed by locus: roughly 629-630 for A, B, C, DRB1 and DQB1; approximately 540 for DQA1; 600 to 610 for DPA1; and roughly 470 for DPB1. Four or five DR-DQ haplotypes were handled as single units for association and clustering because linkage in the cohort was strong. On average, around 240,000 unique TCR beta nucleotide sequences were sequenced per donor among some 420 genotyped donors of the cohort, with roughly 19% of those sequences being non-productive.

The method was the immunoSEQ multiplex PCR assay. The multiplex PCR relied on a mix of 60 forward primers for TCR Vbeta segments and 13 reverse primers for TCR Jbeta segments. The CDR3 region of rearranged TCR beta genes was amplified from genomic DNA by a multiplex PCR assay. Amplified TCR beta libraries were sequenced as 87-base-pair reads on the Illumina HiSeq System. The study's own analysis went as follows. A later analysis tallied 75 million to 85 million unique TCR beta chains across the 700 or so repertoires, and approximately 11 million of those chains were shared by two or more donors. Raw reads were error-corrected and collapsed into unique sequences by a nearest-neighbor algorithm in which closely related sequences were merged to remove PCR and sequencing errors. V, D and J gene segments were assigned by aligning CDR3 sequences to IMGT reference sequences. For a sequence to be retained, at least a six-nucleotide match to both a V gene segment and a J gene segment was required. A rearrangement counted as productive if the CDR3 had no stop codons and remained in frame with V and J, and every other rearrangement counted as non-productive. Following IMGT convention, CDR3 was defined as the stretch from the second conserved V-encoded cysteine to the conserved J-encoded phenylalanine. The earlier analysis of a few hundred of the donors excluded sequences that lacked an unambiguous match to a single V gene segment. An earlier analysis of several hundred of the donors classified V segments as functional when productive rearrangements were above 56.7% and as segregating when the standard deviation between donors was above 5%. A statistical classification framework was built for diagnosing cytomegalovirus status from the catalog of TCR beta chain sequences. In a later analysis, TCR nucleotide sequences were compared against IMGT/GENE-DB human TR gene sequences so that V and J genes could be assigned. In a later analysis, CDR3 sequences and most-parsimonious VDJ recombination scenarios were assigned using the TCRdist pipeline. In a later analysis, each TCR beta chain was defined by its CDR3 amino acid sequence together with its V-gene family, and reads lacking a unique V-gene family were excluded. In a later analysis, fewer than 600 highly shared, low-generation-probability nucleotide sequences were removed to address suspected cross-contamination and a sequencing artifact. A later analysis calculated a clonal expansion index for each public chain from normalized within-repertoire ranks of inferred template counts. In a later analysis, generation probabilities were computed using a VDJ recombination model fitted to out-of-frame rearrangements, and the results were checked against IGoR. Hypergeometric tests were used in a later analysis to score TCR-TCR, TCR-HLA and TCR-CMV co-occurrence, with a repertoire-size bias correction applied to the TCR pairs. A later analysis estimated false discovery rates by permuting HLA or CMV assignments 20 times. In a later analysis, co-occurring TCRs were grouped using DBSCAN, with TCRdist sequence similarity added in when clustering inside HLA-allele-positive subsets. Repertoires with fewer than 30,000 or more than 120,000 public chains were left out of co-occurrence clustering, as were about five repertoires with anomalous nucleotide sharing. TCRdb holds this immuneACCESS table with in-frame rearrangements only. Some clones are missing; in checked studies, unresolved V genes explain under half, and the rest has no known cause. The V and J calls and the clone size are those of that table, but D and trimming were determined from the DNA. In this sample the table shows approximately 86,000 clones, around 84% of which occur a single time. Around 7.4% of the sample rests with the top ten.

On the study overall, not on this receptor specifically: A cluster of highly shared sequence variants was judged likely to represent a technical artifact of the sequencing pipeline. A further reported finding was that TCR beta sequences accurately predicted the HLA-A and HLA-B alleles for most subjects in the first cohort. This cohort had only TCR beta chains sequenced, and the lack of alpha or paired-chain data limited which features could be detected. Correlated functional status among segregating V segments might reflect linkage disequilibrium, but an unknown experimental factor could not be ruled out. Because HLA typing was missing for some donors at each locus, association tests included only the typed subset. In a later analysis, HLA-associated TCR beta chains showed more clonal expansion and lower generation probabilities than non-associated chains that were equally common. Strong co-occurrence of HLA alleles, especially DR and DQ, made assigning TCR associations to individual alleles difficult. According to a later genetic analysis, donors in an Asian-associated ancestry cluster had fewer N-insertions in productive TCRs than the approximately 710-donor mean. The earlier analysis of about 600 of the donors excluded over 15 rarely observed V segments, including chromosome 9 orphons, because counts were too low. A later genetic analysis associated a missense DCLRE1C variant with V-gene and J-gene trimming of TCR beta chains, and an independent cohort replicated the association. Most TCR sequences were observed very rarely across donors, whereas some public TCRs were present in many individuals. Most CMV-associated TCR beta chains appeared to be HLA-restricted in a later analysis, and the HLA associations seemed to be driven largely by CMV exposure. The study listed around 160 TCR beta chains as associated with cytomegalovirus. Specific HLA alleles were associated with over 15,000 TCR beta sequences at a false discovery rate of 0.05 in a later analysis. The presence/absence analyses assumed that sequencing depth was roughly uniform across donors, and that assumption may not be true. Immune exposure information for the cohort was limited to CMV serostatus. A few of the identified cytomegalovirus-associated TCR beta chains were confirmed in vitro to be specific for cytomegalovirus antigens. According to a later analysis, TCR association rates differed among HLA loci, with DRB1 alleles showing the most associated TCRs and HLA-C alleles showing the fewest. It was suggested by the authors that the approach could potentially be generalized to other disease states and immunological phenotypes. According to a later analysis, parvovirus B19, influenza, CMV and Epstein-Barr virus appeared linked to several top co-occurrence clusters. Because the 87-base-pair reads could not distinguish some IMGT-functional V segments, including TRBV6-2 and TRBV6-3, those segments were excluded. An earlier analysis of around 540 of the donors showed that most TCR beta V segments appeared in productive rearrangements either about 87% or about 30% of the time, which broadly matched IMGT annotations. The classifier was reported to diagnose cytomegalovirus status with high specificity and sensitivity in both the original and validation cohorts.

The cohort consisted of approximately 670 healthy bone marrow donors. Cohort members were all nominally healthy when sampled, although unrecorded immune exposures were likely present. The donor tested CMV seropositive and was one of the 289 seropositive cohort members. A peripheral blood sample was collected from each donor, and TCR beta sequencing was performed on peripheral blood mononuclear cells. Genomic DNA was extracted from the blood cell samples with the Qiagen DNeasy Blood Extraction Kit. The sequence is built from TRBV5-1 and TRBJ2-7; 7 bases in between match TRBD2. Sequenced input: PBMCs. The receptor was isolated from a man between 35 and 55 years old in good health and CMV-seropositive. Here is the DNA: TGCGCCAGCAGCTTAAAGGGCCCAGCGGGGAGCGAGCAGTACTTC. Translated, this is CASSLKGPAGSEQYF.